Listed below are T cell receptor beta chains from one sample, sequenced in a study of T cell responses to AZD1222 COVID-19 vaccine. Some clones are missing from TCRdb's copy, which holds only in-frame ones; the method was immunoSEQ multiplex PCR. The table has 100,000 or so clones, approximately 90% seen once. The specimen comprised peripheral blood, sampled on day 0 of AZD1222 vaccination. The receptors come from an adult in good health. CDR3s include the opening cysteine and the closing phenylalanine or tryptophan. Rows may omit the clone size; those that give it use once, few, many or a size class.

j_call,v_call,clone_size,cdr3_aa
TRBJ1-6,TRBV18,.,CASSPRSGSNSPLHF
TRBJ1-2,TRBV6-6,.,CASSSGNQGVRYTF
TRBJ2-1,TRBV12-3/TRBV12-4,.,CASSRAGDEQFF
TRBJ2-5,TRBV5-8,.,CASSSGRDLQETQYF
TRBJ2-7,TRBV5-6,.,CASSFGLAGAYEQYF
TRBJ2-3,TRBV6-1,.,CASSEVQGALTDTQYF
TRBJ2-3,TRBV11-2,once,CASRRTAADTQYF
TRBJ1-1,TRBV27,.,CASSLSGEWSRGHENTEAFF
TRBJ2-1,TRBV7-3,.,CASSLGISSYNEQFF
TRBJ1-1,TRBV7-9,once,CASSRDTGPTEAFF
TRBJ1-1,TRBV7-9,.,CASSLVGTNTEAFF
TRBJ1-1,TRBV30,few,CAAERNTEAFF
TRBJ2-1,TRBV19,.,CASSMATSGEQFF
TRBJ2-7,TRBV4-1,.,CASSSADRGGHEQYF
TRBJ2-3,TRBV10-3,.,CAISESGQHTDTQYF
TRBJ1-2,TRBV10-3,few,CAISGTGGLSYGYTF
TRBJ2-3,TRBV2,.,CASSETAGGERNTDTQYF
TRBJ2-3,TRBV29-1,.,CSVVGDRSTDTQYF
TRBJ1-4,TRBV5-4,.,CASSLDEEKLFF
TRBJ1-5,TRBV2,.,CASRQGSNQPQHF
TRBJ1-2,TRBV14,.,CASSQEVNGYTF
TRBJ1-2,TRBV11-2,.,CASSSHPGQGKNYGYTF
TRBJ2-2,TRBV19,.,CASWGGELFF
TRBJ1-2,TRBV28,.,CASSPRQGAFYGYTF
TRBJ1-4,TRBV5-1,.,CASSWDDEKLFF
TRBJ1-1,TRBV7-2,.,CASSLTGSVDTEAFF
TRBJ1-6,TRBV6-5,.,CASSYVGGRNSPLHF
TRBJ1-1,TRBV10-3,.,CAISDRTGTLGEAFF
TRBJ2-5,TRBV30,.,CAWTPGTAQETQYF
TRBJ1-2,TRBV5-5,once,CASSLDLANYGYTF
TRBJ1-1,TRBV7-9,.,CASRRLQGVGTEAFF
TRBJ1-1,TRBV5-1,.,CASSYAGRGTEAFF
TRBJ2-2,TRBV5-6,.,CASSSRRLGELFF
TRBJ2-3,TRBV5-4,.,CASTSDTDTQYF
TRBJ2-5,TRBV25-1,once,CASSEFTTTAGETQYF
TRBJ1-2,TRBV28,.,CATSRGDRAYGYTF
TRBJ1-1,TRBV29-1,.,CSVVYTEAFF
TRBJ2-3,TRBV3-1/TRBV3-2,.,CASSPELAGGPDTQYF
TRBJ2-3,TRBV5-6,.,CASSTGTSGADTQYF
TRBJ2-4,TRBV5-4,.,CASSLGTTLKNIQYF
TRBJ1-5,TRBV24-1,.,CATSRQGYNQPQHF
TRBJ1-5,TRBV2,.,CASSQQGSGQPQHF
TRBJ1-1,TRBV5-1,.,CASSLGDSLNTEAFF
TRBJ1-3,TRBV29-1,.,CSVEGPSGNTIYF
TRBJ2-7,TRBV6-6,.,CASSPPPPAEQYF
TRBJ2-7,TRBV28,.,CASSGPLSSYEQYF
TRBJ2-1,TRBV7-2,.,CASSLNGGLNEQFF
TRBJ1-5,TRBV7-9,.,CASPREGVAQPQHF
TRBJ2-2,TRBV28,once,CASSFPLGLAGGTNTGELFF
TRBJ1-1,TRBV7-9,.,CASSLATNTEAFF
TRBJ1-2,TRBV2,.,CASTGVAYYGYTF
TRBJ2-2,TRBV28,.,CASRERGAIRELFF
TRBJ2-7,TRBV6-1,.,CASSEGDSSYEQYF